This T cell receptor beta chain came from a study of blood T cell repertoires in COVID-19. Study-wide context: The study drew acute and convalescent COVID-19 samples from the United States, Italy and Spain. PBMCs, B-cell-depleted T cells, or T cells provided the cDNA or gDNA that made up the material.

Germline V gene sequence: CDR1 SNHLY, CDR2 FYNNEI. This CDR3 comprises 14 residues. V lost 8 bases to trimming and J lost 5 bases; unmatched junction nucleotides: 6. Original data processing: Estimates of nucleated cell counts were drawn from the amplification of reference gene primers. Generated by immunoSEQ multiplex PCR, the TCRdb table keeps only in-frame clones and is missing some. V and J calls and clone size follow that table, whereas D and trimming were derived from the DNA. Of about 300,000 clones listed, around 84% are singletons. The origin of this receptor is a human donor with COVID-19, enrolled during active disease. The donor label of this sample is uncertain. The chain couples TRBV2 to TRBJ2-5; 12 bases map to TRBD2. Sequencing used peripheral blood. The CDR3 loop is CASGGLAGTETQYF. As DNA, the CDR3 is TGTGCCAGCGGGGGACTAGCGGGTACGGAGACCCAGTACTTC.